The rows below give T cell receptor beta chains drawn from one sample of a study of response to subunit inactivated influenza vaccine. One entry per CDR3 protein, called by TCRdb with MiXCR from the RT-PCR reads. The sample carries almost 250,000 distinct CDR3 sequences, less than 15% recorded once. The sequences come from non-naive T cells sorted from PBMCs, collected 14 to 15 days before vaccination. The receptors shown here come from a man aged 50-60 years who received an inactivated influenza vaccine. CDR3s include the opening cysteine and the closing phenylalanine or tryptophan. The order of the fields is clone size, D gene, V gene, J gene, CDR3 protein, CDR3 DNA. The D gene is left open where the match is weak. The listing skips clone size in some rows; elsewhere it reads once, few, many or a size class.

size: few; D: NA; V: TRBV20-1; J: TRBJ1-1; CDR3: CSARKQGLNTEAFF; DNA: TGCAGTGCTAGAAAGCAGGGGCTGAACACTGAAGCTTTCTTT
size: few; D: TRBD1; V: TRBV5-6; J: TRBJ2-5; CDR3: CASSLALRAGGRETQYF; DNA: TGTGCCAGCAGCTTGGCCCTCCGGGCAGGGGGCAGGGAGACCCAGTACTTC
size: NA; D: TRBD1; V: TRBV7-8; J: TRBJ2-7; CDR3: CASSLRGQGSSYEQYF; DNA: TGTGCCAGCAGCTTAAGGGGACAGGGTAGTTCCTACGAGCAGTACTTC
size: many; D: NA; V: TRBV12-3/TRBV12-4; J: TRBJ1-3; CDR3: CASSSLAVRSGNTIYF; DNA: TGTGCCAGCAGTTCCCTCGCAGTCAGGTCTGGAAACACCATATATTTT
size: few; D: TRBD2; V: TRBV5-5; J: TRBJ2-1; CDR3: CASSLIAGKHEQFF; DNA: TGTGCCAGCAGCTTGATAGCGGGAAAGCATGAGCAGTTCTTC
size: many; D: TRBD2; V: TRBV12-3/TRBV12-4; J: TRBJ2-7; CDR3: CASSIGLAREQYF; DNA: TGTGCCAGCAGCATCGGACTAGCGCGAGAGCAGTACTTC
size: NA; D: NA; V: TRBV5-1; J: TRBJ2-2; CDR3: CASSLLVDAGELFF; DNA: TGCGCCAGCAGCTTGCTAGTCGATGCCGGGGAGCTGTTTTTT
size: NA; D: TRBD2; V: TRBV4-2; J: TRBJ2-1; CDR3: CASRSLAGYNEQFF; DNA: TGTGCCAGCAGGAGCCTAGCGGGGTACAATGAGCAGTTCTTC
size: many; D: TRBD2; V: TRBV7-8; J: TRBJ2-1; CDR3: CASSFGLAHNEQFF; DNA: TGTGCCAGCAGCTTCGGACTAGCGCACAATGAGCAGTTCTTC
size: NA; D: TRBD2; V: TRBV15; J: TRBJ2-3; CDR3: CAIKRGGSTDTQYF; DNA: TGTGCCATCAAACGGGGGGGTAGCACAGATACGCAGTATTTT
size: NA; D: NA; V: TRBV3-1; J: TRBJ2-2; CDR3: CASSGRLAGSGELFF; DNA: TGTGCCAGCAGCGGCCGACTTGCAGGGTCCGGGGAGCTGTTTTTT
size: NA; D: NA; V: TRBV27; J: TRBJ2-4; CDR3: CASSFGGSGIQYF; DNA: TGTGCCAGCAGTTTCGGGGGTAGTGGCATTCAGTACTTC
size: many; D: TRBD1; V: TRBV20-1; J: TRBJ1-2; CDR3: CSARGTGDDYGYTF; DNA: TGCAGTGCTAGGGGGACAGGGGATGACTATGGCTACACCTTC
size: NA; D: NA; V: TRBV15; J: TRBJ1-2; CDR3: CATSSRELDGYTF; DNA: TGTGCCACCAGCAGCAGGGAGTTAGATGGCTACACCTTC
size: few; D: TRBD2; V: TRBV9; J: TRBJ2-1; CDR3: CASSVRLEAGRGTPYNEQFF; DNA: TGTGCCAGCAGCGTAAGATTAGAGGCTGGGCGGGGGACTCCCTACAATGAGCAGTTCTTC
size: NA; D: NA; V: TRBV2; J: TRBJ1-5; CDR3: CASRKAKSTGNQPQHF; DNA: TGTGCCAGTCGGAAGGCTAAGTCAACAGGAAATCAGCCCCAGCATTTT
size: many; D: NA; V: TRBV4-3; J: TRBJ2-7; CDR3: CASSRGVNSLYEQYF; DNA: TGCGCCAGCAGCCGAGGGGTCAATTCTTTGTACGAGCAGTACTTC
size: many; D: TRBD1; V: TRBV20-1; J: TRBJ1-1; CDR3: CSARDETGRWDTEAFF; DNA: TGCAGTGCCCGGGACGAGACAGGGAGGTGGGACACTGAAGCTTTCTTT
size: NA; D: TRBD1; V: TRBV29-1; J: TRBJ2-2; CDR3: CSVEWDSNTGELFF; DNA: TGCAGCGTTGAGTGGGACAGTAACACCGGGGAGCTGTTTTTT
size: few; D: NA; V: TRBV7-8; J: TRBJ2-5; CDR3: CASSLGLSETQYF; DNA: TGTGCCAGCAGCTTAGGACTATCGGAGACCCAGTACTTC
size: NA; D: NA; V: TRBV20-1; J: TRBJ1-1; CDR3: CSAQKIGGVNTEAFF; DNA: TGCAGTGCCCAAAAAATCGGGGGTGTGAACACTGAAGCTTTCTTT
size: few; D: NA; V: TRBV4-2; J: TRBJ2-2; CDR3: CASSPPYKGRTGELFF; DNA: TGTGCCAGCAGCCCCCCCTACAAGGGCCGGACCGGGGAGCTGTTTTTT
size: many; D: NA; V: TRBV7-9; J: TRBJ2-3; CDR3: CASEDPSTDTQYF; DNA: TGTGCCAGCGAGGATCCTAGCACAGATACGCAGTATTTT
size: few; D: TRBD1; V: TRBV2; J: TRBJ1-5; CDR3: CASSGGQGRPQPQHF; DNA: TGTGCCAGCAGCGGCGGACAGGGTCGGCCTCAGCCCCAGCATTTT
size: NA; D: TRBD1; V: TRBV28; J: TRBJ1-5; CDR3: CASSMGQANQPQHF; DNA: TGTGCCAGCAGTATGGGACAGGCCAATCAGCCCCAGCATTTT
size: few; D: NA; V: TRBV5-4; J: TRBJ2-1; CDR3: CASSRQENEQFF; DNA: TGTGCCAGCAGCAGGCAGGAGAATGAGCAGTTCTTC
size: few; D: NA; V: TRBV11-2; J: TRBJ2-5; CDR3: CASSQVGGPVETQYF; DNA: TGTGCCAGCAGCCAGGTGGGGGGACCGGTCGAGACCCAGTACTTC
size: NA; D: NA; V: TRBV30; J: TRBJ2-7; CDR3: CAWTKSYEQYF; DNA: TGTGCCTGGACAAAGTCCTACGAGCAGTACTTC
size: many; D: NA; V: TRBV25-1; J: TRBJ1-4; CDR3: CASSEYLGGGEKLFF; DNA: TGTGCCAGCAGTGAATATCTCGGGGGCGGCGAAAAACTGTTTTTT
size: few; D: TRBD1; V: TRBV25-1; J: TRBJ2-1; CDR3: CASSEEGGQAYNEQFF; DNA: TGTGCCAGCAGTGAAGAAGGGGGACAGGCCTACAATGAGCAGTTCTTC
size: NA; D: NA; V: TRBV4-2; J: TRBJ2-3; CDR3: CASSQDGADTQYF; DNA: TGTGCCAGCAGCCAAGACGGTGCAGATACGCAGTATTTT
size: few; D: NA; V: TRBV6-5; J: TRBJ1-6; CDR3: CASKAGNSPLHF; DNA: TGTGCCAGCAAGGCAGGAAATTCACCCCTCCACTTT
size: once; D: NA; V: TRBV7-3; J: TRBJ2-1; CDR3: CASSLGSENVQFF; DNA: TGTGCCAGCAGCTTAGGTTCAGAGAATGTGCAGTTCTTC
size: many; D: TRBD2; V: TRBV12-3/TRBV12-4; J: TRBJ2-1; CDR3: CASSRTSGKGAEQFF; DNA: TGTGCCAGCAGTCGTACTAGCGGGAAAGGGGCTGAGCAGTTCTTC
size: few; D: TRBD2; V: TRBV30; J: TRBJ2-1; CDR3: CAWASGGSGEQFF; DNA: TGTGCCTGGGCCAGCGGGGGGTCTGGTGAGCAGTTCTTC
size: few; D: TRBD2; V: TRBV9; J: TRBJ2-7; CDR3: CASSVGSGGGAYEQYF; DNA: TGTGCCAGCAGCGTAGGATCTGGCGGGGGGGCCTACGAGCAGTACTTC
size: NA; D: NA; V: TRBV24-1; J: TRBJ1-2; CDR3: CATSEEQLNYGYTF; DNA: TGTGCCACCAGCGAGGAACAGCTTAACTATGGCTACACCTTC
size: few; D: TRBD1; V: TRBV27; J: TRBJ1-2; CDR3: CATKPGQTYGYTF; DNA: TGTGCCACCAAACCGGGACAGACCTATGGCTACACCTTC
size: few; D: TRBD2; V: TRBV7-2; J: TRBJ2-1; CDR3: CASSPASGGSEQFF; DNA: TGTGCCAGCAGCCCGGCGTCGGGGGGGTCTGAGCAGTTCTTC
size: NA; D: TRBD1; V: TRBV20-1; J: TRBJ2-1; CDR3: CSASPRTGRFDEQFF; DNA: TGCAGTGCTAGTCCCCGGACAGGGCGTTTCGATGAGCAGTTCTTC
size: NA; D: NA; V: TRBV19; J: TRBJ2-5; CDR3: CASSIGQTQETQYF; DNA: TGTGCCAGTAGTATCGGACAGACTCAAGAGACCCAGTACTTC
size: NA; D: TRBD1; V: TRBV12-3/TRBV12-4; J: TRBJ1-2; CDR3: CASSLNQDRGRFGYTF; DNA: TGTGCCAGCAGTTTAAACCAGGACAGGGGGCGGTTTGGCTACACCTTC
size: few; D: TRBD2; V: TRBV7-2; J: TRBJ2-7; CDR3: CASSPLAGVTSYEQYF; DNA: TGTGCCAGCAGCCCTTTAGCGGGAGTAACCTCCTACGAGCAGTACTTC
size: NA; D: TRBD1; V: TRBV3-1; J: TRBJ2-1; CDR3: CASSQFGQGVYYNEQFF; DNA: TGTGCCAGCAGCCAATTCGGACAGGGGGTTTACTACAATGAGCAGTTCTTC
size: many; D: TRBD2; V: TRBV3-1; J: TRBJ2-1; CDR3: CASSQDPSGRIYNEQFF; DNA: TGTGCCAGCAGCCAAGATCCTAGCGGGAGAATCTACAATGAGCAGTTCTTC
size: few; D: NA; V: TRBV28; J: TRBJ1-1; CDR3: CASSGGRGERSEAFF; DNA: TGTGCCAGCAGTGGCGGAAGAGGGGAAAGGTCTGAAGCTTTCTTT
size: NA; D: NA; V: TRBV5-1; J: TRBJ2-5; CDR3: CASSPDNKETQYF; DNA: TGCGCCAGCAGCCCGGACAACAAAGAGACCCAGTACTTC
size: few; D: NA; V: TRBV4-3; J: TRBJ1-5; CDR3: CASSQDLGGSNQPQHF; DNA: TGCGCCAGCAGCCAAGATTTGGGAGGATCCAATCAGCCCCAGCATTTT
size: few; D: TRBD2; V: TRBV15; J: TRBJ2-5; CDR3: CATSRDPAGDWETQYF; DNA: TGTGCCACCAGCAGAGATCCCGCGGGAGATTGGGAGACCCAGTACTTC
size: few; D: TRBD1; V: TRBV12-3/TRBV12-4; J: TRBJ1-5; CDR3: CASSPQGGTGYLPQHF; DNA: TGTGCCAGCAGCCCTCAGGGTGGGACAGGGTATTTGCCCCAGCATTTT
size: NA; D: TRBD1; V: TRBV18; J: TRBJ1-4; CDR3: CASSPTGTGEKLFF; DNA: TGTGCCAGCTCACCGACAGGGACCGGGGAAAAACTGTTTTTT
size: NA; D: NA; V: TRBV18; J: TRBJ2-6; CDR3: CASSSQGESSGANVLTF; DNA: TGTGCCAGCTCATCCCAAGGAGAGAGCTCTGGGGCCAACGTCCTGACTTTC
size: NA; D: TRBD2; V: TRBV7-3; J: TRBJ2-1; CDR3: CASSTIGLAADSSYNEQFF; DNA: TGTGCCAGCAGCACAATCGGACTAGCGGCGGATAGCTCCTACAATGAGCAGTTCTTC
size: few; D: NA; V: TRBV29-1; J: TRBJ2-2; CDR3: CSVVATANTGELFF; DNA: TGCAGCGTTGTCGCAACTGCGAACACCGGGGAGCTGTTTTTT
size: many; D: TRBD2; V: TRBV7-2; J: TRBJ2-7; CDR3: CASSLVAGGGEQYF; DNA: TGTGCCAGCAGCTTAGTAGCGGGAGGAGGGGAGCAGTACTTC
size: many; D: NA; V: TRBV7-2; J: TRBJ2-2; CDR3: CASSPVLVAGELFF; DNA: TGTGCCAGCAGCCCGGTATTGGTCGCCGGGGAGCTGTTTTTT
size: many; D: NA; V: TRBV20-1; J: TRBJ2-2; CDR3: CSAREVYTGELFF; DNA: TGCAGTGCTAGAGAGGTTTACACCGGGGAGCTGTTTTTT
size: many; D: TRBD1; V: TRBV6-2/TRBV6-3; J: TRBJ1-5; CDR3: CASKKGTGGAGQPQHF; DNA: TGTGCCAGCAAGAAAGGTACAGGGGGCGCCGGACAGCCCCAGCATTTT
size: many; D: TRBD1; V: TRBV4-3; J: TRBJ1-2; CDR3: CASSQRLTGVGGYTF; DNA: TGCGCCAGCAGCCAAAGGTTAACAGGGGTTGGTGGCTACACCTTC
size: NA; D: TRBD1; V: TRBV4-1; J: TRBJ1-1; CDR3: CASSLQGAIGGTEAFF; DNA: TGCGCCAGCAGCCTCCAGGGGGCGATCGGCGGGACTGAAGCTTTCTTT